This TCR beta chain was documented in a study of human T cells and chemical hapten exposure. A note on this clonotype: Antigen unknown.

Via MiXCR, TCRdb re-called the RACE reads, giving one row per CDR3 protein. The profile shows approximately 180,000 distinct CDR3 sequences, nearly 30% of them singletons. Sample time point: pre-sensitization, week 0. As for treatment: therapeutic diphenylcyclopropenone sensitization with weekly scalp DPC. General study findings and limits: Patch test score showed a positive correlation with PT1 expanded TCR counts.

V was trimmed by 2 bases and J by 2 bases, leaving 10 bases between them. The germline V gene has CDR1 MNHNY and CDR2 SVGAGI (reference sequence). CDR3 length equals 16 residues. The TCR sequence derives from a woman aged 25 to 39 with alopecia areata. Some clones in this sample may be carry-over from other donors' samples. This chain joins TRBV6-6 and TRBJ2-6; D could derive from TRBD1 or TRBD2 (5 bases each). The sample in question was whole blood, obtained in connection with sensitization to the hapten diphenylcyclopropenone (DPC). The CDR3 sequence is CASSYGTGAGANVLTF. CDR3 DNA sequence: TGTGCCAGCAGTTACGGGACGGGCGCTGGGGCCAACGTCCTGACTTTC.